This paragraph covers one T cell receptor (beta chain) sequence. Its binding antigen is unknown. Base qualities are not at hand, and no much larger clone is one base apart. Libraries came from 5' RACE. The run used an Illumina HiSeq 2500. A second about 7 to 12 cycle PCR used a sample-barcoded 5' primer and a J-beta primer mix. Each TCR beta cDNA molecule received a unique molecular identifier from a template-switch 5' adaptor carrying 12 random nucleotides. Each sample yielded at least 3 million CDR3-containing paired-end reads. The Mint cDNA synthesis kit, primed by a TRBC-specific oligonucleotide, was used to synthesize first-strand cDNA from all RNA. After uracil-DNA glycosylase treatment, a first 18-cycle PCR used universal primers M1SS and BC2_uni_R on all cDNA. The study's processing was this. Normalization of each sample was performed by random selection of 1 million high-quality reads, each carrying a distinct molecular identifier. Reads sharing molecular identifiers were discarded rather than binned into consensus sequences. MiTCR, run with a Q25 quality threshold and the strictest error-elimination algorithm, handled CDR3 identification, clonotype clustering and error correction. A nonparametric unseen species model with Euler transformation was used to estimate a lower bound on total TCR beta diversity. TCRdb cleaned the public reads at Q25 with fastp, built clones with MiXCR and kept in-frame beta chains. All rows with the same CDR3 protein become a single entry with the most common DNA and genes. None of the V and J calls come from the authors' own analysis; TCRdb made them. This sample is represented by some 780,000 distinct CDR3 sequences; roughly three fifths of them were singletons. The top ten clones comprise roughly 25% of the sample.

Trimming accounts for 3 bases at V and 3 bases at J, while the number of junction bases matched to no gene is 13. CDR1 and CDR2 were assigned from the germline V gene as SGHDT and YYEEEE. Reading from cysteine to phenylalanine, the CDR3 counts 17 amino acids. The entry retains the CDR3 DNA only, 51 bases that are in frame from base 1. This entry comes from a study of blood T cells in healthy people across ages (dated by TCRdb to the mid-2010s). Broadly, across the study: In model experiments, roughly one uniquely barcoded TCR beta cDNA molecule per two T cells was captured by template switching. To track age-related changes in TCR beta repertoire diversity, the study relied on deep sequencing normalized with unique cDNA molecular identifiers. The donors were split into four age groups: young (average 16 years), middle-aged (39), aged (roughly 68) and long-lived (more than 80). To avoid experimental bias, donors of different ages were randomly spread across the sequencing lanes. Using the same blood draw, the study looked at two additional independent replicas of 1 million unique cDNA reads for two donors, one aged 18 to 30 and the other aged 80 or older.

Donors were a few dozen systemically healthy Caucasian individuals from Russia aged roughly 6 to 90 years. Each donor gave approximately 9.3 milliliters of peripheral blood, collected into EDTA-treated Vacutainer tubes. Ficoll-Paque density-gradient centrifugation was used to isolate PBMCs, with at least 6.5 million obtained per sample. Total RNA was extracted from PBMCs with Trizol reagent, with at least 5 micrograms obtained per sample. For every donor, flow cytometry on a PBMC aliquot measured the percentage of naive CD45RAhigh/CD27high T cells. The paper's findings and limits, for the study overall: Because profiling used bulk unsorted PBMCs, naive and antigen-experienced compartments could not be compared conclusively. Because the CMV infection status of the donors was unknown, age-related changes in expanded clonotypes may potentially have been confounded. The long-lived group showed more naive CD4+ T cells, fewer expanded clones and increased TCR diversity than the aged group, suggesting age selection. A strong correlation was found between observed TCR beta diversity and the percentage of naive T cells measured by flow cytometry. Observed TCR beta diversity per million T cells fell roughly linearly with age, and a significant reduction was already apparent by age approximately 40. Estimates of total diversity based on one million sequenced T cells were considered lower bounds and underestimates.

The clonotype was recovered from a man aged 35-49 years in good health. The sample was blood. The chain couples TRBV5-6 to TRBJ1-1, and TRBD1 aligns with 8 junction nucleotides. The CDR3: CASSYLTGAGGDTEAFF. The nucleotides read TGTGCCAGCAGCTACTTGACAGGGGCAGGAGGTGACACTGAAGCTTTCTTT.